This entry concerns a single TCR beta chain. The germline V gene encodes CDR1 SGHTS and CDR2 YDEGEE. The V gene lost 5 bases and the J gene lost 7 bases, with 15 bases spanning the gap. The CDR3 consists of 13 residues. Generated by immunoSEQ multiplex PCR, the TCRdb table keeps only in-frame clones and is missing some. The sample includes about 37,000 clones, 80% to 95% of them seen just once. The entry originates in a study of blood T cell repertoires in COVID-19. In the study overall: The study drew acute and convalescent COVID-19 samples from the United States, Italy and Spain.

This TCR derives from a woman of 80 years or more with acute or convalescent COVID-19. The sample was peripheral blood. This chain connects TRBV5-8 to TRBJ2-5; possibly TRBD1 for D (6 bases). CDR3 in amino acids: CASSYSGTTTQYF. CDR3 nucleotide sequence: TGTGCCAGCAGTTATTCCGGGACAACGACCCAGTACTTC.